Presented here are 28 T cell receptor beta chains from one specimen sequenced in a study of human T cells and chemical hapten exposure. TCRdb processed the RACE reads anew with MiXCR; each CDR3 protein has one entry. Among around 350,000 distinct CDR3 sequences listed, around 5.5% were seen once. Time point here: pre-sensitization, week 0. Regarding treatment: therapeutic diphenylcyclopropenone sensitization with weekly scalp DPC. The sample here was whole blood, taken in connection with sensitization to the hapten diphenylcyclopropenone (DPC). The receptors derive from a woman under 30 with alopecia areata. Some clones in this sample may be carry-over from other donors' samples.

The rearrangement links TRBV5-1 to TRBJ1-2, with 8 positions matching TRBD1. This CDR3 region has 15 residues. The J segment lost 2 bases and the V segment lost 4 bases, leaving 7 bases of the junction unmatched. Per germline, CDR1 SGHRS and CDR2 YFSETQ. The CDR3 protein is CASSGMTGVNYGYTF. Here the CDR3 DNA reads TGCGCCAGCAGCGGAATGACAGGGGTCAACTATGGCTACACCTTC.

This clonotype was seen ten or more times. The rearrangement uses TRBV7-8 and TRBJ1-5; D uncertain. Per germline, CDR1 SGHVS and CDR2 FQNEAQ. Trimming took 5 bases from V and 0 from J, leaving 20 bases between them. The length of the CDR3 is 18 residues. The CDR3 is CASSPTDGFRLSNQPQHF. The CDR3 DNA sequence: TGTGCCAGCAGCCCGACGGACGGCTTCCGACTTAGCAATCAGCCCCAGCATTTT. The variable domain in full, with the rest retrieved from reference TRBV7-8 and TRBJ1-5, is GAGVSQSPRYKVAKRGQDVALRCDPISGHVSLFWYQQALGQGPEFLTYFQNEAQLDKSGLPSDRFFAERPEGSVSTLKIQRTQQEDSAVYLCASSPTDGFRLSNQPQHFGDGTRLSIL.

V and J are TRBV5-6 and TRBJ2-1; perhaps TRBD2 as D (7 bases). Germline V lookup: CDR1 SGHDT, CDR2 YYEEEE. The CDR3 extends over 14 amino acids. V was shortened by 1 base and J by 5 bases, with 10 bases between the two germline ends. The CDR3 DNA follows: TGTGCCAGCAGCTTGTTAGGGGGGGACAATGAGCAGTTCTTC. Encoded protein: CASSLLGGDNEQFF.

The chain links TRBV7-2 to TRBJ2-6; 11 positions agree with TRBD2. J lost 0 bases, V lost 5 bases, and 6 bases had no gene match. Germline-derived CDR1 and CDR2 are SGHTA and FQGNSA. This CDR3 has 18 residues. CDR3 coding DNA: TGTGCCAGCAGCAGCTTACTAGCGGGGGCCTCTGGGGCCAACGTCCTGACTTTC. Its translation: CASSSLLAGASGANVLTF.

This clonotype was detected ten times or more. The CDR3 coding sequence is TGCGCCAGCAGCTTGCAGGGGGCGGTCAATCAGCCCCAGCATTTT. This gives the protein CASSLQGAVNQPQHF. This chain joins TRBV5-1 and TRBJ1-5; 8 bases are shared with TRBD1. Germline V gives CDR1 SGHRS, CDR2 YFSETQ. The trim removed 1 base at V and 3 bases at J, leaving 3 bases unmatched. The CDR3 is 15 amino acids.

The CDR3 coding sequence is TGTGCCAGCAGCTTGGAAGGGCGAACTAGCTCAGATACGCAGTATTTT. This sequence encodes CASSLEGRTSSDTQYF. V gene TRBV5-4 combines with J gene TRBJ2-3; TRBD2 is a possible D gene (6 bases). Germline values: CDR1 SGHNT, CDR2 YYREEE (reference sequence). The CDR3 is 16 residues long. The ends were cut back, 0 bases at V and 4 bases at J, with 15 bases in the middle. The variable domain in full, with the rest retrieved from reference TRBV5-4 and TRBJ2-3, is ETGVTQSPTHLIKTRGQQVTLRCSSQSGHNTVSWYQQALGQGPQFIFQYYREEENGRGNFPPRFSGLQFPNYSSELNVNALELDDSALYLCASSLEGRTSSDTQYFGPGTRLTVL.

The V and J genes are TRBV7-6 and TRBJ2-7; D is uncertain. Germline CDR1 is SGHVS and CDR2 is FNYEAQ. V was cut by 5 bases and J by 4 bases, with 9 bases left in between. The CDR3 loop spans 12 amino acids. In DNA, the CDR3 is TGTGCCAGCAGCCCATGGAAGTACGAGCAGTACTTC. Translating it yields CASSPWKYEQYF. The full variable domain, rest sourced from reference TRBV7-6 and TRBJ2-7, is GAGVSQSPRYKVTKRGQDVALRCDPISGHVSLYWYRQALGQGPEFLTYFNYEAQQDKSGLPNDRFSAERPEGSISTLTIQRTEQRDSAMYRCASSPWKYEQYFGPGTRLTVT.

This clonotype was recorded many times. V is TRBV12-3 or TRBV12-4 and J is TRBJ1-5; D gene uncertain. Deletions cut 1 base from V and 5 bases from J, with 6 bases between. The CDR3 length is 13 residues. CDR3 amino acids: CASSLERDQPQHF. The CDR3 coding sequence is TGTGCCAGCAGTTTAGAAAGGGATCAGCCCCAGCATTTT.

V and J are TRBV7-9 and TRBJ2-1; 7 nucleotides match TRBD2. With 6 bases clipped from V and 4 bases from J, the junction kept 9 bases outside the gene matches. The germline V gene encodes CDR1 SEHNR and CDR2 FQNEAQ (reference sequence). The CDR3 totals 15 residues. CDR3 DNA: TGTGCCAGCAGGTCCTCGGGGGGTCGTTACAATGAGCAGTTCTTC. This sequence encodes CASRSSGGRYNEQFF.

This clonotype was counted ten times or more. CDR3 sequence: CASSYGSENSYGYTF. CDR3 coding DNA: TGTGCCAGCAGTTACGGTTCGGAGAACAGCTATGGCTACACCTTC. The V call is TRBV6-2 or TRBV6-3, the J call TRBJ1-2, with D unclear. The CDR3 has 15 residues. CDR1 and CDR2 from the germline V gene are MNHEY and SVGEGT. Between the trimmed V and J ends, which lost 2 bases and 4 bases, there was a span of 14 bases.

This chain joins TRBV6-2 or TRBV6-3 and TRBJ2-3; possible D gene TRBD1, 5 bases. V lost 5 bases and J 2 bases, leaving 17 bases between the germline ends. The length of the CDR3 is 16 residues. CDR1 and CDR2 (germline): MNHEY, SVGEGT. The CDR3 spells CASSADGAPSTDTQYF. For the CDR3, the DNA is TGTGCCAGCAGTGCTGATGGGGCCCCTTCCACAGATACGCAGTATTTT.

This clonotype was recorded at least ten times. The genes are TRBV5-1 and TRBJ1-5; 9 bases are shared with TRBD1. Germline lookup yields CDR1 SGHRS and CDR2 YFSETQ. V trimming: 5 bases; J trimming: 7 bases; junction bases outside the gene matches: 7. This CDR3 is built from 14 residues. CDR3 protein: CASSTQGAGQPQHF. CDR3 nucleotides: TGCGCCAGCAGTACACAGGGGGCAGGGCAGCCCCAGCATTTT.

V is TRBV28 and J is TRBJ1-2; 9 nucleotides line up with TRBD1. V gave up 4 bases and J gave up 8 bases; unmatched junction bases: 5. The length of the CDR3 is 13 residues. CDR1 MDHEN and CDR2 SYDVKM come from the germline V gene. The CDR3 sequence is CASSSQGAVGYTF. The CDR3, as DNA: TGTGCCAGCAGTTCACAGGGGGCAGTAGGCTACACCTTC.

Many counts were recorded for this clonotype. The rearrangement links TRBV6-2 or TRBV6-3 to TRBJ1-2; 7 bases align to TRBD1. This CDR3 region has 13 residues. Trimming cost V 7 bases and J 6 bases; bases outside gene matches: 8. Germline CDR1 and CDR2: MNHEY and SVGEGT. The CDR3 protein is CASTIRQGDGYTF. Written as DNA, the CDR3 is TGTGCCAGCACCATAAGACAGGGCGATGGCTACACCTTC.

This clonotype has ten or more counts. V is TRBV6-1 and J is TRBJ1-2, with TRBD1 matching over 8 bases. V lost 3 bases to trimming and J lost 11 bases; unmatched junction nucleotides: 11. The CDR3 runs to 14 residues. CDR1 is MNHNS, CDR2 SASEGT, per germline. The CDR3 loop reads CASSDSGGVRSYTF. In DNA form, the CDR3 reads TGTGCCAGCAGTGATTCAGGGGGCGTTAGGAGTTACACCTTC.

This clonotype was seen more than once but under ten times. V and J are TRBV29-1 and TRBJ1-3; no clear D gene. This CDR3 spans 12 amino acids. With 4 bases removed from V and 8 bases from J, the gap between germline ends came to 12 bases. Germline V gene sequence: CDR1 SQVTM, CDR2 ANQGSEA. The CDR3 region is CSVAAAGDTIYF. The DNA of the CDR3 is TGCAGCGTTGCCGCAGCCGGGGACACCATATATTTT.

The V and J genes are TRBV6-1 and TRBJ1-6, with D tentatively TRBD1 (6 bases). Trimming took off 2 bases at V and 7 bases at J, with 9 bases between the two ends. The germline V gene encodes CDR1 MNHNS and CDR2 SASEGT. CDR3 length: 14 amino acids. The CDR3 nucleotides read TGTGCCAGCAGTGAATTGGACAGAAATTCACCCCTCCACTTT. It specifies CASSELDRNSPLHF.

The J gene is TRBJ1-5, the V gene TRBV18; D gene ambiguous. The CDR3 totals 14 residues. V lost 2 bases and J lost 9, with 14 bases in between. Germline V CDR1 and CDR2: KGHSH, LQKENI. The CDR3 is CASSPEESALPQHF. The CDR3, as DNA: TGTGCCAGCTCACCAGAGGAGAGCGCTTTGCCCCAGCATTTT.

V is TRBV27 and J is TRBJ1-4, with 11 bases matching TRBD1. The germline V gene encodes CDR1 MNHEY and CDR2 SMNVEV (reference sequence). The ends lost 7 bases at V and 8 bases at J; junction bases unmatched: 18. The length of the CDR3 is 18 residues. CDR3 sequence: CASTKRGSGQGANEKLFF. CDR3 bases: TGTGCCAGCACCAAGAGAGGATCCGGACAGGGGGCGAACGAAAAACTGTTTTTT.

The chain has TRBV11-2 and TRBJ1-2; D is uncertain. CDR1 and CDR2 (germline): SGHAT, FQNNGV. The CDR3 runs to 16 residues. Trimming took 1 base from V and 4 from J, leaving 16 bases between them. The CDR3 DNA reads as TGTGCCAGCAGCTTAGTCAGTGCCAGTGGAAGCTATGGCTACACCTTC. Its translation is CASSLVSASGSYGYTF. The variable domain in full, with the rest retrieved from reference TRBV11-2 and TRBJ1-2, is EAGVAQSPRYKIIEKRQSVAFWCNPISGHATLYWYQQILGQGPKLLIQFQNNGVVDDSQLPKDRFSAERLKGVDSTLKIQPAKLEDSAVYLCASSLVSASGSYGYTFGSGTRLTVV.

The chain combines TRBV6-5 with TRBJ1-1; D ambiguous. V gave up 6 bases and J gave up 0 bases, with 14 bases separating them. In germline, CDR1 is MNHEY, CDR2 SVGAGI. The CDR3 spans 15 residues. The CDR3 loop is CASSSREFMNTEAFF. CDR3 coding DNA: TGTGCCAGCAGCTCACGGGAGTTCATGAACACTGAAGCTTTCTTT.

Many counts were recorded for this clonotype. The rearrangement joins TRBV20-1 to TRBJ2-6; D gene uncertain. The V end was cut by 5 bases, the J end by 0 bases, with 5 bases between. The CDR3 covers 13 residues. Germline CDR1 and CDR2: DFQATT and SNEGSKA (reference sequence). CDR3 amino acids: CSAGVSGANVLTF. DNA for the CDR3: TGCAGTGCTGGGGTCTCTGGGGCCAACGTCCTGACTTTC.

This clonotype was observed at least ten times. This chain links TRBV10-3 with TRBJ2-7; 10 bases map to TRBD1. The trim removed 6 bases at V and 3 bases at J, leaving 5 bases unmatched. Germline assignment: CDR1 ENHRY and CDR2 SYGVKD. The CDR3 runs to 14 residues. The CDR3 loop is CAIRTGGRLYEQYF. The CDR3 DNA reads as TGTGCCATCAGGACAGGGGGCCGTCTCTACGAGCAGTACTTC.

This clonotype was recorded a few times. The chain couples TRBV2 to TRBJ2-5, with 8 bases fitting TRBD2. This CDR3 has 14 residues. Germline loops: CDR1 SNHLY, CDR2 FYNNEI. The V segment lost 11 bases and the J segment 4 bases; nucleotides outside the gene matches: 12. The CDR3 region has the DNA TGTGCCCGTGACAGCTTAGCGGGGAGAGAGACCCAGTACTTC. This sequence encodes CARDSLAGRETQYF.

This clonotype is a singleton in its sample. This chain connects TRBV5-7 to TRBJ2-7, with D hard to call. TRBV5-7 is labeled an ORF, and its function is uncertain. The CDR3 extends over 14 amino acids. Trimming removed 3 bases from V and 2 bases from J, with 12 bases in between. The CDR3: CASSSLGPTYEQYF. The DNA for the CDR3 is TGTGCCAGCAGCTCCCTCGGGCCTACCTACGAGCAGTACTTC.

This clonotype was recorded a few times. The CDR3 sequence is CASSELNYGYTF. The CDR3 coding sequence is TGTGCCAGCAGTGAATTAAACTATGGCTACACCTTC. The chain uses TRBV6-2 or TRBV6-3 and TRBJ1-2; unclear D gene. Trimming cost V 5 bases and J 2 bases, with 6 bases left between them. Germline V gene lookup returns CDR1 MNHEY and CDR2 SVGEGT. The CDR3 has 12 amino acids.

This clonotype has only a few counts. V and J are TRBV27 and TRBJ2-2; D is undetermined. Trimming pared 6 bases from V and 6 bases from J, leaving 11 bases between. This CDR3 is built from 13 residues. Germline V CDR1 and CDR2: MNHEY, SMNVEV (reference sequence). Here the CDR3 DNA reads TGTGCCAGCAGGACTCGGAGCGCCGGGGAGCTGTTTTTT. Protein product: CASRTRSAGELFF.

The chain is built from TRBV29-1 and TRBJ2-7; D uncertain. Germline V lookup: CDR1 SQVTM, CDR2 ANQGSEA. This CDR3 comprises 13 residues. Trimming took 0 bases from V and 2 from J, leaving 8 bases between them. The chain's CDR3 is CSVEDPGAYEQYF. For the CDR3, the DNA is TGCAGCGTTGAAGATCCTGGTGCCTACGAGCAGTACTTC.